This T cell receptor (beta chain) was sequenced for a study of blood T cell repertoires in COVID-19. Study-wide background: Specimens from acute and convalescent COVID-19 originated in the United States, Italy and Spain. Sources were T cells, B-cell-depleted T cells, or PBMCs; the material itself was cDNA or gDNA.

The data were produced by immunoSEQ multiplex PCR, yet TCRdb's version contains in-frame clones alone and is incomplete. The sample has some 150,000 clones, approximately 82% seen once. The V and J ends lost 4 bases and 9 bases, in that order; junction bases with no gene match: 6. The CDR3 is 13 residues long. The V gene's germline CDR1 is SGHTA and CDR2 FQGTGA. This clone has just one count. This receptor was obtained from a woman in her forties or fifties with acute or convalescent COVID-19. V and J are TRBV7-3 and TRBJ2-1; TRBD2 matches 7 bases. Source material: peripheral blood. DNA for the CDR3: TGTGCCAGCAGCTCACGGGAGGTTGGTGAGCAGTTCTTC. Encoded protein: CASSSREVGEQFF.